The 18 T cell receptor beta chains presented below share a single source sample, sequenced in a study of metastatic and nonmetastatic thyroid tumors (TCRdb year 2020). No treatment had been received by any patient before thyroid surgery. Libraries were prepared through PCR. TCRdb names Illumina HiSeq 4000 as the instrument used. The public sequencing data were trimmed at Q25 with fastp and processed into clonotypes with MiXCR by TCRdb, which kept only in-frame beta chains. This sample holds 20,000 or so clones; roughly 23% were observed only once. Together, the top ten hold 71% of the sample. The specimen sequenced was blood. Receptors were obtained from a male donor with papillary thyroid cancer or a benign thyroid nodule (not recorded which). Some clones in this sample may be carry-over from other donors' samples.

The chain recombines TRBV3-1 with TRBJ1-4, with D maybe TRBD1 (5 bases). Per the germline V gene, CDR1 is LGHDT and CDR2 is YNNKEL (reference sequence). V gave up 1 base and J gave up 6 bases, with 18 bases separating them. The CDR3 contains 17 residues. The CDR3 DNA reads as TGTGCCAGCAGCCAAGTACCCCGGGGGACTGAACATGAAAAACTGTTTTTT. It encodes CASSQVPRGTEHEKLFF.

In this sample, this clone turned up many times. V and J are TRBV5-1 and TRBJ2-7; 7 bases line up with TRBD2. Per the germline V gene, CDR1 is SGHRS and CDR2 is YFSETQ. The length of the CDR3 is 19 residues. J gave up 3 bases and V 2 bases, and 20 bases lay outside the gene matches. As DNA, the CDR3 is TGCGCCAGCAGCTTACACGCGCGGGAGACCTGGGGCCGTGGCTACGAGCAGTACTTC. Its translation: CASSLHARETWGRGYEQYF.

This clone was observed at least ten times. An end of the junction does not agree with germline; a read error may underlie this. The chain links TRBV5-4 to TRBJ1-1; no definite D call. The CDR3 runs to 13 residues. Germline CDR1 is SGHNT and CDR2 is YYREEE (reference sequence). The CDR3 DNA sequence: TGTGCCAGCAGTCGCTGGAGCGACACCGAAGCTTTCTTT. The encoded protein is CASSRWSDTEAFF.

This clone came up a few times. Being one base from a much bigger clone, this may be a read error. This chain links TRBV28 with TRBJ1-1, with 8 bases fitting TRBD1. In germline, CDR1 is MDHEN, CDR2 SYDVKM. This CDR3 spans 16 amino acids. CDR3 residues: CASSSPRGQKNTGAFF. CDR3 nucleotides: TGTGCCAGCAGCTCCCCCAGGGGGCAAAAAAACACTGGAGCTTTCTTT.

Ten or more counts support this clone. This rearrangement joins TRBV5-1 to TRBJ1-6, with TRBD1 as a possible D gene (5 bases). The CDR3 is 12 residues long. Germline V CDR1 and CDR2: SGHRS, YFSETQ. V gave up 7 bases and J gave up 11 bases, with 13 bases separating them. Here the CDR3 DNA reads TGCGCCAGCCGGGACGGTGGTACACCCCTCCACTTT. It codes for CASRDGGTPLHF. The full variable domain, completed using reference TRBV5-1 and TRBJ1-6, is KAGVTQTPRYLIKTRGQQVTLSCSPISGHRSVSWYQQTPGQGLQFLFEYFSETQRNKGNFPGRFSGRQFSNSRSEMNVSTLELGDSALYLCASRDGGTPLHFGNGTRLTVT.

This chain links TRBV28 with TRBJ1-5; D is unresolved. The germline gives CDR1 MDHEN, CDR2 SYDVKM. CDR3 size: 12 residues. V lost 2 bases to trimming and J lost 7 bases, with 6 bases between them. The CDR3 nucleotides read TGTGCCAGCAGTTTACTCTCCCAGCCCCAGCATTTT. Protein sequence: CASSLLSQPQHF. Drawing the rest from reference TRBV28 and TRBJ1-5, the complete variable domain is DVKVTQSSRYLVKRTGEKVFLECVQDMDHENMFWYRQDPGLGLRLIYFSYDVKMKEKGDIPEGYSVSREKKERFSLILESASTNQTSMYLCASSLLSQPQHFGDGTRLSIL.

This clone has a count of ten or more. The CDR3 spells CASSNRQGGQPQHF. The CDR3 nucleotides read TGCGCCAGCAGCAATCGACAGGGGGGTCAGCCCCAGCATTTT. The genes are TRBV5-1 and TRBJ1-5, with 9 bases fitting TRBD1. The CDR3 extends over 14 amino acids. CDR1 and CDR2 (germline): SGHRS, YFSETQ. V lost 4 bases and J lost 6; bases outside the gene matches: 5.

To note about this clone: A much larger clone lies a single base off, so this may be a read error. Other DNA sequences within the sample encode an identical CDR3. This chain joins TRBV14 and TRBJ2-5; 12 nucleotides align to TRBD2. Germline V lookup: CDR1 SGHDN, CDR2 FVKESK. V gave up 2 bases and J gave up 5 bases; unmatched junction bases: 12. The CDR3 contains 18 residues. The CDR3 loop reads CASSQIPSGRAPQETQYF. The CDR3 coding sequence is TGTGCCAGCAGCCAAATCCCTAGCGGGAGGGCCCCACAGGAGACCCAGTACTTC.

The chain recombines TRBV18 with TRBJ2-7; 9 bases align to TRBD1. The V segment lost 0 bases and the J segment 4 bases; nucleotides outside the gene matches: 10. Germline CDR1 KGHSH, CDR2 LQKENI. This CDR3 comprises 17 residues. In DNA, the CDR3 is TGTGCCAGCTCACCACCGGTTGGGGGACAGGGAAGTTACGAGCAGTACTTC. This gives the protein CASSPPVGGQGSYEQYF.

This clone was observed many times. The CDR3 loop is CASSESGWGSYNSPLHF. CDR3 nucleotides: TGTGCCAGCAGTGAATCGGGCTGGGGCTCCTATAATTCACCCCTCCACTTT. This sequence joins TRBV6-1 and TRBJ1-6; no firm D call. The germline V gene encodes CDR1 MNHNS and CDR2 SASEGT. V lost 2 bases and J lost 0, with 11 bases in between. The CDR3 runs to 17 residues.

This clone was observed a few times. The CDR3 sequence: CASSSLFRTGVGSPLHF. DNA for the CDR3: TGTGCCAGCAGTTCTCTATTCCGGACAGGGGTGGGTTCACCCCTCCACTTT. V and J are TRBV28 and TRBJ1-6; 9 nucleotides agree with TRBD1. Germline lookup yields CDR1 MDHEN and CDR2 SYDVKM. The CDR3 has 17 amino acids. The junction had 13 bases not matched to a gene; V was cut back by 4 bases and J by 9 bases.

This clone was picked up many times. The J gene is TRBJ2-7, the V gene TRBV11-2; no clear D gene. Trimming took off 1 base at V and 0 bases at J, with 10 bases between the two ends. This CDR3 has 15 residues. Looked up from germline, CDR1 is SGHAT and CDR2 is FQNNGV. The CDR3 reads CASSLVSGFSYEQYF. As DNA, the CDR3 is TGTGCCAGCAGCTTAGTGTCGGGTTTCTCCTACGAGCAGTACTTC.

This clone came up a few times. The J gene is TRBJ2-7, the V gene TRBV6-1; D is unresolved. The CDR3 sequence is 14 residues long. Germline lookup yields CDR1 MNHNS and CDR2 SASEGT. V gave up 5 bases and J gave up 5 bases, with 16 bases separating them. The CDR3 is CASSLGPAGNEQYF. CDR3 nucleotides: TGTGCCAGCAGTCTAGGCCCCGCTGGCAACGAGCAGTACTTC.

This clone occurred many times. V usage is TRBV6-1 and J usage is TRBJ2-7; TRBD2 matches 7 bases. CDR1 is MNHNS, CDR2 SASEGT, per germline. The J segment lost 3 bases and the V segment lost 2 bases, leaving 10 bases of the junction unmatched. The CDR3 runs 16 residues. The CDR3: CASSESGGGEFYEQYF. The CDR3, as DNA: TGTGCCAGCAGTGAAAGTGGGGGGGGAGAGTTCTACGAGCAGTACTTC.

This clone was observed at least ten times. J is TRBJ2-7 and V is TRBV5-6, with 10 bases identical to TRBD1. The CDR3 totals 14 residues. CDR1 is SGHDT and CDR2 is YYEEEE in the germline V gene. V trimming: 4 bases; J trimming: 1 base; junction bases outside the gene matches: 2. CDR3 sequence (DNA): TGTGCCAGCAGCGCGGGACAGGGGTCCTACGAGCAGTACTTC. It specifies CASSAGQGSYEQYF.

The CDR3 DNA follows: TGTGCCAGCAGCCCAGGACGGGGGGACTATGGCTACACCTTC. This sequence encodes CASSPGRGDYGYTF. V gene TRBV25-1 combines with J gene TRBJ1-2; possibly TRBD1 for D (5 bases). This CDR3 is 14 amino acids long. The germline V gene encodes CDR1 MGHDK and CDR2 SYGVNS. Trimming took 6 bases from V and 3 from J, leaving 14 bases between them.

This clone was detected many times. The chain combines TRBV5-1 with TRBJ1-1; 8 bases align to TRBD1. CDR1 SGHRS and CDR2 YFSETQ come from the germline V gene. V lost 1 base, J lost 0 bases, and 2 bases stayed unmatched. This CDR3 is 15 amino acids long. CDR3 DNA: TGCGCCAGCAGCTTGACAGGGGGATTGAACACTGAAGCTTTCTTT. Residues: CASSLTGGLNTEAFF.

This clone appeared a single time. A clone one base away is much larger, so this may be a read error. The CDR3 carries no conserved terminal phenylalanine or tryptophan, so it likely arises from a read error. The gene calls are TRBV5-6 and TRBJ2-5; TRBD2 aligns across 11 bases. The CDR3 has 17 amino acids. J lost 4 bases, V lost 3 bases, and 11 bases had no gene match. Germline-derived CDR1 and CDR2 are SGHDT and YYEEEE. The CDR3 sequence: CASSSPRGLAARETQYS. The CDR3 DNA sequence: TGTGCCAGCAGCTCCCCTCGGGGACTAGCGGCAAGAGAGACCCAGTACTCC.